Sequencing of this T cell receptor beta chain was carried out in a study of CD4 T cells in relation to SARS-CoV-2 and coronaviruses. This clone was observed once. Its antigen remains unidentified. Measured with immunoSEQ multiplex PCR; TCRdb has only the in-frame clones, and not every one. Here the sample spans about 38,000 clones, about three quarters being singletons. V gave up 0 bases and J gave up 2 bases; unmatched junction bases: 2. Germline-derived CDR1 and CDR2 are LGHNA and YSLEER. CDR3 length: 15 residues. The TCR sequence derives from an adult with COVID-19. Sequences were obtained from memory CD4+ T cells from PBMCs, cultured in vitro. The V and J genes are TRBV4-3 and TRBJ2-3; 7 positions match TRBD2. This CDR3 is CASSQELAATDTQYF. The CDR3 coding sequence is TGCGCCAGCAGCCAAGAGCTAGCGGCCACAGATACGCAGTATTTT.